These 20 T cell receptor beta chains were sequenced from one sample in a study of cytomegalovirus exposure and HLA in healthy donors. The PCR used 60 Vbeta and 13 Jbeta primers. Using immunoSEQ multiplex PCR, the repertoire was profiled, and TCRdb retains in-frame clones only, with some absent. The data show approximately 110,000 clones, 70% seen once. Sequenced input: PBMCs. The receptors derive from a man between 40 and 49 years old in good health and CMV-seropositive.

In this sample, this clone turned up a few times. The gene calls are TRBV18 and TRBJ1-1, with D maybe TRBD1 (5 bases). In germline, CDR1 is KGHSH, CDR2 LQKENI. The CDR3 covers 15 residues. V shed 2 bases and J shed 2 bases, with 12 bases lying between them. The CDR3 protein is CASSPIKGENTEAFF. Written as DNA, the CDR3 is TGTGCCAGCTCACCAATCAAAGGGGAAAACACTGAAGCTTTCTTT.

This clone occurred a few times. The rearrangement links TRBV9 to TRBJ1-2; weak D call: TRBD1 (6 bases). V lost 7 bases and J lost 6, with 13 bases in between. The germline V gene has CDR1 SGDLS and CDR2 YYNGEE. The CDR3 length is 12 residues. For the CDR3, the DNA is TGTGCCAGCGCAGACAGGACTCATGGCTACACCTTC. This encodes CASADRTHGYTF. Together with reference TRBV9 and TRBJ1-2, the CDR3 gives the full variable domain: DSGVTQTPKHLITATGQRVTLRCSPRSGDLSVYWYQQSLDQGLQFLIQYYNGEERAKGNILERFSAQQFPDLHSELNLSSLELGDSALYFCASADRTHGYTFGSGTRLTVV.

V is TRBV7-9 and J is TRBJ2-3, with D possibly being TRBD1 (6 bases). Between the trimmed V and J ends, which lost 4 bases and 4 bases, there was a span of 6 bases. The CDR3 has 12 residues. Germline loops: CDR1 SEHNR, CDR2 FQNEAQ (reference sequence). CDR3 loop: CASSSGADTQYF. The CDR3 bases are TGTGCCAGCAGCTCAGGGGCAGATACGCAGTATTTT.

This chain links TRBV6-4 with TRBJ1-1; the match to TRBD1 covers 7 bases. Per germline, CDR1 MRHNA and CDR2 SNTAGT. Germline trimming cut 4 bases from V and 11 bases from J; bases unmatched to any gene: 7. CDR3 length equals 12 residues. The CDR3 spells CASSGSDRIAFF. DNA of the CDR3: TGTGCCAGCAGTGGGTCGGACAGGATCGCTTTCTTT.

CDR3 DNA: TGTGCCTGGATCCCTAGCGCAGATACGCAGTATTTT. Translating it yields CAWIPSADTQYF. The V and J genes are TRBV30 and TRBJ2-3, with D perhaps matching TRBD2 (6 bases). The length of the CDR3 is 12 residues. Trimming left V 4 bases short and J 4 bases short, with 9 bases between. Germline values: CDR1 GTSNPN, CDR2 SVGIG (reference sequence).

This clone was recorded a few times. V usage is TRBV11-2 and J usage is TRBJ2-7; D not resolved. There are 13 residues in the CDR3. Per germline, CDR1 SGHAT and CDR2 FQNNGV. The V end was cut by 1 base, the J end by 6 bases, with 10 bases between. The CDR3 bases are TGTGCCAGCAGCTTAGGGTCAATCGGCGAGCAGTACTTC. This encodes CASSLGSIGEQYF.

The chain uses TRBV5-6 and TRBJ2-2; TRBD1 is a possible D gene (5 bases). There are 16 residues in the CDR3. V shed 2 bases and J shed 2 bases, with 13 bases lying between them. Germline CDR1 is SGHDT and CDR2 is YYEEEE. The DNA of the CDR3 is TGTGCCAGCAGCTTTGGCTTTACAGGCAACACCGGGGAGCTGTTTTTT. Its protein is CASSFGFTGNTGELFF.

V and J are TRBV11-3 and TRBJ2-7, with D tentatively TRBD2 (5 bases). CDR3 length: 13 amino acids. The germline V gene has CDR1 SGHNT and CDR2 YENEEA. V was shortened by 3 bases and J by 0 bases, with 6 bases between the two germline ends. CDR3 sequence: CASSFGVSYEQYF. The CDR3 DNA follows: TGTGCCAGCAGCTTCGGGGTCTCCTACGAGCAGTACTTC.

This clone was counted a few times. The chain carries TRBV5-1 and TRBJ1-1; D perhaps matches TRBD1 (6 bases). Germline V gene sequence: CDR1 SGHRS, CDR2 YFSETQ. The CDR3 length is 14 residues. V was shortened by 3 bases and J by 1 base, with 10 bases between the two germline ends. In DNA, the CDR3 is TGCGCCAGCAGCTCCGGGACAACGAACACTGAAGCTTTCTTT. This translates into CASSSGTTNTEAFF.

The rearrangement links TRBV6-6 to TRBJ1-2; 9 positions agree with TRBD1. V trimming: 2 bases; J trimming: 2 bases; junction bases outside the gene matches: 3. CDR1 MNHNY and CDR2 SVGAGI come from the germline V gene (reference sequence). This CDR3 region has 15 residues. The CDR3 is CASSYGGQGNYGYTF. The CDR3 region has the DNA TGTGCCAGCAGTTACGGTGGACAGGGGAACTATGGCTACACCTTC.

The chain links TRBV7-9 to TRBJ1-1, with D perhaps matching TRBD1 (5 bases). The germline CDR1 and CDR2 sequences are SEHNR and FQNEAQ (reference sequence). The germline V and J ends were trimmed by 1 base and 4 bases, with 10 bases remaining between them. The CDR3 spans 14 residues. The CDR3 loop reads CASSLDGGLTEAFF. The CDR3 DNA sequence: TGTGCCAGCAGCTTAGACGGGGGACTCACTGAAGCTTTCTTT. Full variable domain (rest looked up from reference TRBV7-9 and TRBJ1-1): DTGVSQNPRHKITKRGQNVTFRCDPISEHNRLYWYRQTLGQGPEFLTYFQNEAQLEKSRLLSDRFSAERPKGSFSTLEIQRTEQGDSAMYLCASSLDGGLTEAFFGQGTRLTVV.

This clone has only a few counts. J is TRBJ2-7 and V is TRBV2, with D tentatively TRBD1 (5 bases). The germline V and J ends were trimmed by 1 base and 2 bases, with 9 bases remaining between them. Germline V gene data show CDR1 as SNHLY and CDR2 as FYNNEI. The CDR3 runs to 14 residues. The CDR3 region has the DNA TGTGCCAGCAGTGAAGACAGGTTTACCTACGAGCAGTACTTC. Translation: CASSEDRFTYEQYF.

The chain has TRBV14 and TRBJ2-1; the match to TRBD2 covers 10 bases. The CDR3 runs to 15 residues. The germline gives CDR1 SGHDN, CDR2 FVKESK. The V and J ends lost 1 base and 5 bases, in that order; junction bases with no gene match: 2. CDR3 sequence (DNA): TGTGCCAGCAGCCAAGCGGGACTAGCGAACAATGAGCAGTTCTTC. Protein sequence: CASSQAGLANNEQFF. The full variable domain, rest sourced from reference TRBV14 and TRBJ2-1, is EAGVTQFPSHSVIEKGQTVTLRCDPISGHDNLYWYRRVMGKEIKFLLHFVKESKQDESGMPNNRFLAERTGGTYSTLKVQPAELEDSGVYFCASSQAGLANNEQFFGPGTRLTVL.

The J gene is TRBJ2-1, the V gene TRBV4-3, with TRBD2 matching over 9 bases. J lost 5 bases, V lost 4 bases, and 9 bases had no gene match. This CDR3 region has 16 residues. Germline V CDR1 and CDR2: LGHNA, YSLEER. The CDR3 region is CASSPYSSGINNEQFF. In DNA form, the CDR3 reads TGCGCCAGCAGCCCCTACTCTAGCGGGATAAACAATGAGCAGTTCTTC.

This chain connects TRBV20-1 to TRBJ1-1; no clear D. There are 11 residues in the CDR3. Trimming took 5 bases from V and 3 from J, leaving 7 bases between them. Germline CDR1 DFQATT, CDR2 SNEGSKA (reference sequence). The CDR3 DNA reads TGCAGTGCTCGGTCCTACACTGAAGCTTTCTTT. Translated, it gives CSARSYTEAFF.

This clone has a handful of counts. This chain connects TRBV27 to TRBJ2-1, with D tentatively TRBD2 (6 bases). CDR3 length equals 16 residues. In germline, CDR1 is MNHEY, CDR2 SMNVEV (reference sequence). V shed 5 bases and J shed 6 bases, with 20 bases lying between them. The CDR3 bases are TGTGCCAGCAGTCCCAGGAGGCTAGCGTCCGGCAATGAGCAGTTCTTC. Protein product: CASSPRRLASGNEQFF.

This clone showed up just once. The gene calls are TRBV7-6 and TRBJ2-1, with TRBD2 as a possible D gene (6 bases). V was cut by 5 bases and J by 1 base, with 15 bases left in between. CDR3 length: 16 amino acids. CDR1 and CDR2 from the germline V gene are SGHVS and FNYEAQ. CDR3 sequence (DNA): TGTGCCAGCAGCCATATCGGAGGGCCATCCTACAATGAGCAGTTCTTC. Translated, it gives CASSHIGGPSYNEQFF.

The rearrangement uses TRBV4-2 and TRBJ1-4; 7 bases line up with TRBD1. V dropped 3 bases and J dropped 8; count of bases not matched to a gene: 6. Germline V CDR1 and CDR2: LGHNA, YNFKEQ. CDR3 length equals 14 residues. The CDR3 DNA is TGTGCCAGCAGCCAGGCAGGGGGTGGGGAAAAACTGTTTTTT. Amino acids: CASSQAGGGEKLFF.

J is TRBJ2-3 and V is TRBV9; the match to TRBD1 covers 9 bases. In germline, CDR1 is SGDLS, CDR2 YYNGEE. The CDR3 sequence is 15 residues long. V gave up 4 bases and J gave up 1 base; unmatched junction bases: 4. The CDR3 loop reads CASSLQGARTDTQYF. The CDR3 nucleotides read TGTGCCAGCAGCCTACAGGGGGCCCGCACAGATACGCAGTATTTT.

The J gene is TRBJ2-3, the V gene TRBV30; 12 bases are a match to TRBD2. V lost 4 bases and J lost 1; bases outside the gene matches: 0. Germline V gene data show CDR1 as GTSNPN and CDR2 as SVGIG (reference sequence). The CDR3 loop spans 14 amino acids. CDR3 DNA: TGTGCCTGGACTAGCGGGAGGGGCACAGATACGCAGTATTTT. Protein sequence: CAWTSGRGTDTQYF.